These 23 T cell receptor beta chains were sequenced from one sample in a study of cytomegalovirus exposure and HLA in healthy donors. Sequenced by immunoSEQ multiplex PCR; TCRdb stores in-frame clones only, minus some. The sample shows about 120,000 clones, 88% of them seen only once. The sequencing input was PBMCs. The receptors stem from a man between 18 and 35 years old in good health and CMV-seropositive.

V and J are TRBV5-1 and TRBJ2-7, with D uncertain. The CDR3 is 13 residues long. Germline values: CDR1 SGHRS, CDR2 YFSETQ. With 4 bases removed from V and 0 bases from J, the gap between germline ends came to 8 bases. The CDR3, as DNA: TGCGCCAGCAGCCCTATGAACTCCTACGAGCAGTACTTC. It translates to CASSPMNSYEQYF. Full variable domain (outside the CDR3, taken from reference TRBV5-1 and TRBJ2-7): KAGVTQTPRYLIKTRGQQVTLSCSPISGHRSVSWYQQTPGQGLQFLFEYFSETQRNKGNFPGRFSGRQFSNSRSEMNVSTLELGDSALYLCASSPMNSYEQYFGPGTRLTVT.

There are a few counts of this clone. The chain recombines TRBV10-2 with TRBJ2-7; TRBD1 might be the D (6 bases). V dropped 9 bases and J dropped 2 bases, with 20 bases sitting between them. The CDR3 covers 15 residues. Germline CDR1 reads WSHSY; CDR2 reads SAAADI. The CDR3 nucleotides are TGCGCCAGGCCCCCGGGACAAATCTTCACCTACGAGCAGTACTTC. It translates to CARPPGQIFTYEQYF.

This rearrangement joins TRBV6-1 to TRBJ1-2; 8 bases are shared with TRBD1. The germline gives CDR1 MNHNS, CDR2 SASEGT. The CDR3 spans 15 residues. Trimming at V came to 3 bases and at J to 7 bases, leaving 10 bases not matched to a gene. The DNA of the CDR3 is TGTGCCAGCAGTGATTTGTGGGACAGGCGCCGTGGCTACACCTTC. Amino acids: CASSDLWDRRRGYTF.

The chain couples TRBV10-1 to TRBJ2-5, with D unresolved. CDR3 length: 14 amino acids. CDR1 and CDR2 from the germline V gene are WNHNN and SYGVQD (reference sequence). The V end was cut by 1 base, the J end by 2 bases, with 8 bases between. The chain's CDR3 is CASSEFTRQETQYF. DNA for the CDR3: TGCGCCAGCAGTGAGTTTACAAGACAAGAGACCCAGTACTTC.

The rearrangement links TRBV5-1 to TRBJ1-4; possibly TRBD1 for D (5 bases). Germline-derived CDR1 and CDR2 are SGHRS and YFSETQ. V was pared by 2 bases and J by 1 base, with 15 bases between. The CDR3 extends over 17 amino acids. The CDR3 DNA reads TGCGCCAGCAGCTTCCGGGACCCGGGGGAAACTAATGAAAAACTGTTTTTT. It codes for CASSFRDPGETNEKLFF.

The chain uses TRBV7-2 and TRBJ1-2; D is undetermined. This CDR3 contains 12 residues. Deletions cut 5 bases from V and 1 base from J, with 5 bases between. Germline CDR1 is SGHTA and CDR2 is FQGNSA. In DNA form, the CDR3 reads TGTGCCAGCAGCGGCCTTAACTATGGCTACACCTTC. It encodes CASSGLNYGYTF.

The V gene is TRBV18, the J gene TRBJ1-3; D is possibly TRBD1 (5 bases). Per the germline V gene, CDR1 is KGHSH and CDR2 is LQKENI. The CDR3 is made up of 18 amino acids. Trimming removed 1 base from V and 0 bases from J, with 16 bases in between. The CDR3 DNA is TGTGCCAGCTCACCACGGAAGGACACCGTTCTCTCTGGAAACACCATATATTTT. Translating gives CASSPRKDTVLSGNTIYF. The full variable domain, rest sourced from reference TRBV18 and TRBJ1-3, is NAGVMQNPRHLVRRRGQEARLRCSPMKGHSHVYWYRQLPEEGLKFMVYLQKENIIDESGMPKERFSAEFPKEGPSILRIQQVVRGDSAAYFCASSPRKDTVLSGNTIYFGEGSWLTVV.

This CDR3 is CASSAPGISRSPLHF. DNA of the CDR3: TGTGCCAGCAGTGCTCCGGGAATCTCCAGATCACCCCTCCACTTT. The chain is built from TRBV6-1 and TRBJ1-6; D is undetermined. V lost 4 bases and J 10 bases, leaving 17 bases between the germline ends. The CDR3 totals 15 residues. Germline V CDR1 and CDR2: MNHNS, SASEGT.

The chain has TRBV6-6 and TRBJ2-7, with 10 bases fitting TRBD1. This CDR3 comprises 15 residues. The V gene's germline CDR1 is MNHNY and CDR2 SVGAGI (reference sequence). Trimming at V came to 4 bases and at J to 8 bases, leaving 11 bases not matched to a gene. The CDR3 sequence is CASSSPDRGLPQQYF. The DNA of the CDR3 is TGTGCCAGCAGTTCGCCGGACAGGGGGTTGCCGCAGCAGTACTTC.

Worth noting for this clone: Germline is not matched at one junction end, which may reflect a read error. The chain employs TRBV5-6 and TRBJ2-7; TRBD1 matches 7 bases. Germline-derived CDR1 and CDR2 are SGHDT and YYEEEE. The CDR3 covers 13 residues. The CDR3 region is CASSGGQERWASF. CDR3 in DNA: TGTGCCAGCAGCGGAGGACAGGAGAGGTGGGCCTCCTTC.

The rearrangement uses TRBV19 and TRBJ1-6; 10 nucleotides align to TRBD1. The CDR3 totals 13 residues. With V trimmed by 10 bases and J by 10 bases, 7 bases remained unmatched. From germline, CDR1 is LNHDA and CDR2 SQIVND (reference sequence). The chain's CDR3 is CATRDRGGSPLHF. The CDR3 nucleotides read TGTGCCACCCGGGACAGGGGAGGGTCACCCCTCCACTTT.

Only a few counts were recorded for this clone. The CDR3 region is CASSAGLAGGLDTQYF. The CDR3 region has the DNA TGTGCCAGCAGCGCGGGACTAGCGGGGGGATTAGATACGCAGTATTTT. V usage is TRBV9 and J usage is TRBJ2-3; 15 nucleotides align to TRBD2. The length of the CDR3 is 16 residues. Germline V lookup: CDR1 SGDLS, CDR2 YYNGEE. After removal of 3 bases from V and 5 bases from J, the junction contained 4 bases not matched to a gene.

The rearrangement links TRBV4-1 to TRBJ2-1; possibly TRBD2 for D (7 bases). Germline V gene data show CDR1 as MGHRA and CDR2 as YSYEKL. Trimming shortened V by 4 bases and J by 3 bases, and 13 bases separated the two germline ends. This CDR3 region has 15 residues. CDR3: CASSLGGRHYNEQFF. DNA of the CDR3: TGCGCCAGCAGCCTGGGGGGGCGGCACTACAATGAGCAGTTCTTC.

CDR3 bases: TGTGCCATCAAGAAGGTCCAATACAGGGGTCTAAAGCCCCAGCATTTT. Translated, it gives CAIKKVQYRGLKPQHF. The chain combines TRBV10-3 with TRBJ1-5; 7 bases match TRBD1. The CDR3 has 16 amino acids. CDR1 and CDR2 from the germline V gene are ENHRY and SYGVKD. J lost 8 bases, V lost 7 bases, and 17 bases had no gene match.

The rearrangement links TRBV19 to TRBJ2-7; D is unclear. The V and J ends lost 6 bases and 5 bases respectively, with 14 bases between them. Germline V CDR1 and CDR2: LNHDA, SQIVND (reference sequence). CDR3 size: 13 residues. The CDR3 region is CASSAAASDEQYF. The CDR3 region has the DNA TGTGCCAGTAGCGCCGCGGCAAGCGACGAGCAGTACTTC.

This chain uses TRBV5-6 with TRBJ1-5; D is undetermined. Trimming took 0 bases from V and 3 from J, leaving 4 bases between them. CDR1 is SGHDT, CDR2 YYEEEE, per germline. The CDR3 is 13 amino acids. CDR3 DNA: TGTGCCAGCAGCTTGGGACTCAATCAGCCCCAGCATTTT. Protein: CASSLGLNQPQHF.

J is TRBJ1-6 and V is TRBV11-2; 8 bases are shared with TRBD1. This CDR3 has 16 amino acids. Germline V lookup: CDR1 SGHAT, CDR2 FQNNGV. Germline trimming cut 6 bases from V and 6 bases from J; bases unmatched to any gene: 10. The CDR3 nucleotides read TGTGCCAGCAGGCCAGGTCCGGGACAGGCTAATTCACCCCTCCACTTT. It specifies CASRPGPGQANSPLHF.

CDR3 DNA sequence: TGCGCCAGCAGCCAAGGGGTCCAGCGGGGGGTTTACAATGAGCAGTTCTTC. Its protein product is CASSQGVQRGVYNEQFF. This sequence joins TRBV4-3 and TRBJ2-1, with TRBD2 identical over 9 bases. The V gene's germline CDR1 is LGHNA and CDR2 YSLEER. The CDR3 loop spans 17 amino acids. With 1 base clipped from V and 4 bases from J, the junction kept 8 bases outside the gene matches.

The chain couples TRBV6-5 to TRBJ2-7; TRBD1 agrees at 7 bases. CDR3 length: 15 residues. Germline CDR1 MNHEY, CDR2 SVGAGI. J was trimmed by 3 bases and V by 6 bases; bases with no gene match: 11. The CDR3 reads CASSRTGQLFYEQYF. CDR3 coding DNA: TGTGCCAGCAGCAGAACGGGACAGTTATTCTACGAGCAGTACTTC.

CDR3 residues: CASSDPGASNYEQYF. CDR3 DNA sequence: TGTGCCAGCAGCGACCCAGGGGCCAGCAACTACGAGCAGTACTTC. This chain uses TRBV6-1 with TRBJ2-7, with D perhaps matching TRBD1 (6 bases). CDR1 is MNHNS and CDR2 is SASEGT in the germline V gene. The CDR3 is made up of 15 amino acids. V was cut by 6 bases and J by 3 bases, with 18 bases left in between.

The rearrangement links TRBV30 to TRBJ1-3, with 7 bases that match TRBD1. CDR1 and CDR2 (germline): GTSNPN, SVGIG (reference sequence). V gave up 2 bases and J gave up 4 bases; unmatched junction bases: 5. This CDR3 is 14 amino acids long. This chain's CDR3 is CAWSPQGGGNTIYF. The CDR3 region has the DNA TGTGCCTGGAGTCCCCAAGGGGGCGGAAACACCATATATTTT.

The chain combines TRBV19 with TRBJ2-7, with D uncertain. V dropped 3 bases and J dropped 2 bases, with 17 bases sitting between them. The CDR3 sequence is 16 residues long. From germline, CDR1 is LNHDA and CDR2 SQIVND (reference sequence). The CDR3, as DNA: TGTGCCAGTAGTATGCGTGGCGGATCCTATACCTACGAGCAGTACTTC. It yields the protein CASSMRGGSYTYEQYF.

The chain links TRBV13 to TRBJ2-7, with 8 bases lining up with TRBD1. Per the germline V gene, CDR1 is PRHDT and CDR2 is FYEKMQ (reference sequence). The CDR3 is 14 amino acids. The junction had 4 bases not matched to a gene; V was cut back by 4 bases and J by 2 bases. The CDR3 here is CASSSTDRAYEQYF. CDR3 sequence (DNA): TGTGCCAGCAGCTCGACGGACAGGGCCTACGAGCAGTACTTC.